The clone carrying this TCR beta chain has more than one count but fewer than ten. Its antigen remains unknown. CDR1 is GTSNPN and CDR2 is SVGIG in the germline V gene (reference sequence). The V gene lost 3 bases and the J gene lost 5 bases, with 7 bases spanning the gap. The CDR3 contains 12 residues. Using quantitative 5'-RACE with molecular barcodes, the authors made TCR beta libraries. A single record per CDR3 protein comes from TCRdb applying MiXCR to the 5' RACE reads. The sample includes about 840,000 distinct CDR3 sequences, about 11% of them seen just once. These data come from a study of CD8 T cells in ankylosing spondylitis. Findings and caveats of the study: Ankylosing spondylitis blood seemed to carry a telltale TCR beta motif made of several highly homologous variants.

The TCR was taken from a male donor with ankylosing spondylitis. The specimen was blood, either unsorted or a sorted T cell fraction (not recorded which). The chain recombines TRBV30 with TRBJ2-2; D may be TRBD1 (6 bases). The CDR3 reads CAWSRGTGELFF. CDR3 nucleotides: TGTGCCTGGAGCAGGGGAACCGGGGAGCTGTTTTTT. Full variable domain (outside the CDR3, taken from reference TRBV30 and TRBJ2-2): SQTIHQWPATLVQPVGSPLSLECTVEGTSNPNLYWYRQAAGRGLQLLFYSVGIGQISSEVPQNLSASRPQDRQFILSSKKLLLSDSGFYLCAWSRGTGELFFGEGSRLTVL.